The 30 T cell receptor beta chains in this list originate from one sample, sequenced in a study of shared clonotypes between healthy human individuals. Here immunoSEQ multiplex PCR was the method, and the copy in TCRdb shows in-frame clones only, minus some. In the table there are about 470,000 clones, about 76% of which are singletons. Input material: PBMCs. All receptors come from a woman in her forties in good health. Some clones in this sample may be carry-over from other donors' samples.

The genes are TRBV19 and TRBJ2-1, with 12 bases matching TRBD2. The CDR3 loop spans 13 amino acids. Trimming removed 5 bases from V and 15 bases from J; junction bases left unmatched: 8. Germline values: CDR1 LNHDA, CDR2 SQIVND (reference sequence). CDR3 amino acids: CASSSRTSGTPFF. The CDR3 nucleotides are TGTGCCAGTAGTTCTAGGACTAGCGGGACGCCGTTCTTC.

J is TRBJ2-3 and V is TRBV11-2, with D unresolved. The CDR3 extends over 13 amino acids. The V gene's germline CDR1 is SGHAT and CDR2 FQNNGV. Deletions cut 5 bases from V and 5 bases from J, with 11 bases between. In nucleotides, the CDR3 is TGTGCCAGCAGCGCCGGGTGGAAAGATACGCAGTATTTT. As protein: CASSAGWKDTQYF.

The chain recombines TRBV12-1 with TRBJ2-1; TRBD2, the table's D call, lacks a check against the DNA. TRBV12-1 has pseudogene status. The CDR3 is made up of 18 amino acids. The CDR3: CASTLIFSGSASDNEQFF. In DNA form, the CDR3 reads TGTGCCAGCACCCTCATTTTTAGCGGGAGTGCCAGCGACAATGAGCAGTTCTTC.

This sequence joins TRBV11-2 and TRBJ2-1; D is undetermined. Trimming shortened V by 0 bases and J by 8 bases, and 17 bases separated the two germline ends. CDR1 is SGHAT, CDR2 FQNNGV, per germline. CDR3 size: 16 residues. The CDR3 nucleotides are TGTGCCAGCAGCTTAGATCGGGCGTTCCCGAAACATGAGCAGTTCTTC. Translated: CASSLDRAFPKHEQFF.

The rearrangement links TRBV11-1 to TRBJ2-7; D unresolved. The germline V gene encodes CDR1 SGHAT and CDR2 FQDESV (reference sequence). V was cut by 2 bases and J by 2 bases, with 7 bases left in between. The CDR3 contains 13 residues. In nucleotides, the CDR3 is TGTGCCAGCAGCTTACAGTTTCCCTACGAGCAGTACTTC. Translated, it gives CASSLQFPYEQYF. Full variable domain (missing parts from reference TRBV11-1 and TRBJ2-7): EAEVAQSPRYKITEKSQAVAFWCDPISGHATLYWYRQILGQGPELLVQFQDESVVDDSQLPKDRFSAERLKGVDSTLKIQPAELGDSAMYLCASSLQFPYEQYFGPGTRLTVT.

For the CDR3, the DNA is TGTGCCAGCACATCGGGACAGGGAGGCGAAAAACTGTTTTTT. Amino acids: CASTSGQGGEKLFF. This rearrangement joins TRBV6-1 to TRBJ1-4, with TRBD1 matching over 9 bases. After removal of 7 bases from V and 8 bases from J, the junction contained 8 bases not matched to a gene. This CDR3 contains 14 residues. The germline CDR1 and CDR2 sequences are MNHNS and SASEGT.

This chain connects TRBV5-1 to TRBJ2-5; a weak D match, TRBD1 (6 bases). CDR1 is SGHRS and CDR2 is YFSETQ in the germline V gene. The CDR3 has 14 amino acids. The V gene lost 2 bases and the J gene lost 3 bases, with 11 bases spanning the gap. The CDR3 sequence: CASSFTGGEETQYF. The CDR3 coding sequence is TGCGCCAGCAGCTTCACTGGGGGCGAAGAGACCCAGTACTTC.

This chain joins TRBV18 and TRBJ2-2; possibly TRBD1 for D (5 bases). Germline lookup yields CDR1 KGHSH and CDR2 LQKENI. Trimming removed 3 bases from V and 3 bases from J, with 11 bases in between. The CDR3 length is 15 residues. The CDR3 loop is CASSPVTGDTGELFF. The CDR3 DNA is TGTGCCAGCTCACCGGTAACAGGCGACACCGGGGAGCTGTTTTTT.

This chain connects TRBV27 to TRBJ2-7; 9 bases fit TRBD1. The V gene end was trimmed by 2 bases and the J gene end by 3 bases; junction bases not matched to a gene: 5. This CDR3 region has 15 residues. Germline V lookup: CDR1 MNHEY, CDR2 SMNVEV (reference sequence). The CDR3 spells CASSLRGTGYYEQYF. Here the CDR3 DNA reads TGTGCCAGCAGTTTAAGGGGGACAGGGTACTACGAGCAGTACTTC.

The chain combines TRBV2 with TRBJ1-5; no clear D gene. The V and J ends lost 6 bases and 4 bases respectively, with 16 bases between them. There are 15 residues in the CDR3. CDR1 and CDR2 from the germline V gene are SNHLY and FYNNEI. For the CDR3, the DNA is TGTGCCAGCAGCCCTCTACGGCAGAGTAATCAGCCCCAGCATTTT. Translation: CASSPLRQSNQPQHF.

The chain recombines TRBV5-5 with TRBJ2-5, with 7 bases matching TRBD1. Germline loops: CDR1 SGHKS, CDR2 YYEKEE (reference sequence). V trimming: 5 bases; J trimming: 2 bases; junction bases outside the gene matches: 6. The CDR3 runs 14 residues. The CDR3 here is CASSSRQGQETQYF. CDR3 nucleotide sequence: TGTGCCAGCAGTTCCCGACAGGGTCAAGAGACCCAGTACTTC.

This clone was recorded once. V and J are TRBV4-2 and TRBJ2-5, with 9 bases lining up with TRBD2. Germline CDR1 LGHNA, CDR2 YNFKEQ. V lost 0 bases and J lost 4; bases outside the gene matches: 9. This CDR3 contains 17 residues. The DNA of the CDR3 is TGTGCCAGCAGCCAAGAAACGGCTAGCGGGAAGGGAGAGACCCAGTACTTC. Amino acid sequence: CASSQETASGKGETQYF.

The chain carries TRBV28 and TRBJ2-7; TRBD2 might be the D (6 bases). Deletions cut 6 bases from V and 3 bases from J, with 21 bases between. Germline V lookup: CDR1 MDHEN, CDR2 SYDVKM. The CDR3 has 16 residues. CDR3 nucleotide sequence: TGTGCCAGCAGGCCCGGAGGGGCGGAGCCCCGCTACGAGCAGTACTTC. Translation gives CASRPGGAEPRYEQYF. Complete variable domain (other parts from reference TRBV28 and TRBJ2-7): DVKVTQSSRYLVKRTGEKVFLECVQDMDHENMFWYRQDPGLGLRLIYFSYDVKMKEKGDIPEGYSVSREKKERFSLILESASTNQTSMYLCASRPGGAEPRYEQYFGPGTRLTVT.

The chain uses TRBV4-1 and TRBJ2-3; no firm D call. V was shortened by 4 bases and J by 7 bases, with 15 bases between the two germline ends. Germline CDR1 MGHRA, CDR2 YSYEKL. The CDR3 length is 14 residues. CDR3 loop: CASSPDPRGYTQYF. The CDR3 DNA reads as TGCGCCAGCAGCCCGGATCCTCGTGGGTATACGCAGTATTTT.

This chain uses TRBV28 with TRBJ2-1; D gene unclear. V gave up 3 bases and J gave up 5 bases, with 14 bases separating them. Germline assignment: CDR1 MDHEN and CDR2 SYDVKM. CDR3 length equals 15 residues. DNA for the CDR3: TGTGCCAGCAGTTTGATTAGGGTTTGGAACAATGAGCAGTTCTTC. It translates to CASSLIRVWNNEQFF.

The V gene is TRBV9, the J gene TRBJ2-5, with TRBD2 identical over 14 bases. The CDR3 has 18 residues. CDR1 and CDR2 (germline): SGDLS, YYNGEE. The trim removed 3 bases at V and 2 bases at J, leaving 9 bases unmatched. The CDR3 sequence is CASSDRGLAGVGQETQYF. The CDR3 nucleotides are TGTGCCAGCAGCGACAGGGGACTAGCGGGAGTGGGGCAAGAGACCCAGTACTTC. Variable domain in full (rest from reference TRBV9 and TRBJ2-5): DSGVTQTPKHLITATGQRVTLRCSPRSGDLSVYWYQQSLDQGLQFLIQYYNGEERAKGNILERFSAQQFPDLHSELNLSSLELGDSALYFCASSDRGLAGVGQETQYFGPGTRLLVL.

This clone was counted once. This chain links TRBV19 with TRBJ1-1, with D unclear. The germline gives CDR1 LNHDA, CDR2 SQIVND (reference sequence). Trimming removed 6 bases at V and 6 bases at J, with 14 bases between. This CDR3 contains 13 residues. The CDR3 DNA reads TGTGCCAGTAGCTCCTGGGGTTTAGCTGAAGCTTTCTTT. It translates to CASSSWGLAEAFF.

The V gene is TRBV9, the J gene TRBJ2-1; 8 nucleotides agree with TRBD2. V shed 4 bases, J shed 4 bases, and the junction held 10 bases outside the gene matches. CDR3 size: 16 residues. Germline V gene lookup returns CDR1 SGDLS and CDR2 YYNGEE. CDR3 coding DNA: TGTGCCAGCAGCCCAAGCGGGAGTACAGTTTACAATGAGCAGTTCTTC. Its protein is CASSPSGSTVYNEQFF.

This clone was seen once. The genes are TRBV10-3 and TRBJ2-7, with TRBD1 as a possible D gene (6 bases). The germline V gene encodes CDR1 ENHRY and CDR2 SYGVKD. This CDR3 contains 16 residues. Trimming cost V 4 bases and J 2 bases, with 18 bases left between them. CDR3 DNA sequence: TGTGCCATCAGTGGAGATAGGGGAAACAGGGCCTACGAGCAGTACTTC. Translated, it gives CAISGDRGNRAYEQYF.

This chain joins TRBV5-4 and TRBJ2-6, with D tentatively TRBD2 (6 bases). With 4 bases removed from V and 1 base from J, the gap between germline ends came to 9 bases. Germline CDR1 and CDR2: SGHNT and YYREEE (reference sequence). This CDR3 comprises 15 residues. In DNA form, the CDR3 reads TGTGCCAGCAGCATGGGACTTTCTGGGGCCAACGTCCTGACTTTC. Translation: CASSMGLSGANVLTF.

This clone was detected a few times. The V and J genes are TRBV6-5 and TRBJ2-5; 7 bases are a match to TRBD2. Trimming took 8 bases from V and 4 from J; bases not matched to a gene: 1. From germline, CDR1 is MNHEY and CDR2 SVGAGI. CDR3 length equals 11 residues. CDR3 loop: CASGGGETQYF. The DNA of the CDR3 is TGTGCCAGCGGCGGGGGAGAGACCCAGTACTTC.

As for this clone: The same CDR3 arises from other DNA sequences in this sample as well. The V and J genes are TRBV28 and TRBJ2-7; no clear D. From germline, CDR1 is MDHEN and CDR2 SYDVKM. V was pared by 4 bases and J by 0 bases, with 10 bases between. The CDR3 totals 14 residues. The chain's CDR3 is CASSSPGRSYEQYF. As DNA, the CDR3 is TGTGCCAGCAGTTCCCCGGGCCGCTCCTACGAGCAGTACTTC.

The CDR3 region is CASSPSGTGSYNEQFF. CDR3 in DNA: TGTGCCAGCTCACCGTCCGGGACAGGGTCCTACAATGAGCAGTTCTTC. The chain uses TRBV18 and TRBJ2-1; TRBD1 matches 9 bases. Germline CDR1 is KGHSH and CDR2 is LQKENI. Germline trimming cut 3 bases from V and 1 base from J; bases unmatched to any gene: 4. This CDR3 comprises 16 residues.

This clone was seen repeatedly, ten times or more. The chain combines TRBV2 with TRBJ2-5; D may be TRBD2 (6 bases). The CDR3 loop spans 15 amino acids. Trimming shortened V by 5 bases and J by 7 bases, and 20 bases separated the two germline ends. Germline V gives CDR1 SNHLY, CDR2 FYNNEI. CDR3 coding DNA: TGTGCCAGCAGTCCTACCGGGACTTTAGCCGTGACCCAGTACTTC. It encodes CASSPTGTLAVTQYF.

This rearrangement joins TRBV9 to TRBJ2-7; 8 bases map to TRBD1. The CDR3 spans 14 residues. Germline CDR1 and CDR2: SGDLS and YYNGEE. The V segment lost 3 bases and the J segment 1 base; nucleotides outside the gene matches: 3. This chain's CDR3 is CASSARDRSYEQYF. The CDR3 bases are TGTGCCAGCAGCGCCCGGGACAGGTCCTACGAGCAGTACTTC.

The genes are TRBV10-3 and TRBJ1-5; D is uncertain. This CDR3 region has 14 residues. V lost 4 bases and J lost 5, with 12 bases in between. CDR1 and CDR2 (germline): ENHRY, SYGVKD. This CDR3 is CAISAGHEYQPQHF. The CDR3 DNA reads TGTGCCATCAGTGCCGGTCATGAATATCAGCCCCAGCATTTT.

The gene calls are TRBV9 and TRBJ2-7, with TRBD1 matching over 11 bases. V lost 3 bases, J lost 4 bases, and 6 bases stayed unmatched. The length of the CDR3 is 15 residues. Germline V gene sequence: CDR1 SGDLS, CDR2 YYNGEE. The CDR3 here is CASSATGTGGYEQYF. The CDR3 bases are TGTGCCAGCAGCGCCACCGGGACAGGGGGATACGAGCAGTACTTC. The full variable domain, with the rest looked up from reference TRBV9 and TRBJ2-7, is DSGVTQTPKHLITATGQRVTLRCSPRSGDLSVYWYQQSLDQGLQFLIQYYNGEERAKGNILERFSAQQFPDLHSELNLSSLELGDSALYFCASSATGTGGYEQYFGPGTRLTVT.

This chain uses TRBV7-3 with TRBJ2-7; 8 nucleotides line up with TRBD2. The V gene end was trimmed by 5 bases and the J gene end by 0 bases; junction bases not matched to a gene: 6. The germline V gene has CDR1 SGHTA and CDR2 FQGTGA. The CDR3 is 15 amino acids. The CDR3 DNA reads as TGTGCCAGCAGCCCCACTAGCGGAAGCTCCTACGAGCAGTACTTC. It codes for CASSPTSGSSYEQYF.

Remarks on this clone: The identical CDR3 is also encoded by other nucleotide sequences in the sample. The chain couples TRBV28 to TRBJ1-5; a possible D gene is TRBD1 (5 bases). The V end was cut by 3 bases, the J end by 2 bases, with 11 bases between. CDR3 size: 15 residues. Germline CDR1 reads MDHEN; CDR2 reads SYDVKM. Here the CDR3 reads CASSLSGVGNQPQHF. CDR3 DNA sequence: TGTGCCAGCAGTTTGTCGGGGGTTGGCAATCAGCCCCAGCATTTT.

This clone has a count of ten or more. This chain links TRBV5-4 with TRBJ2-2; the D gene is possibly TRBD2 (6 bases). The V end was cut by 5 bases, the J end by 0 bases, with 11 bases between. Looked up from germline, CDR1 is SGHNT and CDR2 is YYREEE (reference sequence). CDR3 length: 15 residues. CDR3 in amino acids: CASRPGGTNTGELFF. For the CDR3, the DNA is TGTGCCAGCAGACCCGGGGGAACGAACACCGGGGAGCTGTTTTTT.